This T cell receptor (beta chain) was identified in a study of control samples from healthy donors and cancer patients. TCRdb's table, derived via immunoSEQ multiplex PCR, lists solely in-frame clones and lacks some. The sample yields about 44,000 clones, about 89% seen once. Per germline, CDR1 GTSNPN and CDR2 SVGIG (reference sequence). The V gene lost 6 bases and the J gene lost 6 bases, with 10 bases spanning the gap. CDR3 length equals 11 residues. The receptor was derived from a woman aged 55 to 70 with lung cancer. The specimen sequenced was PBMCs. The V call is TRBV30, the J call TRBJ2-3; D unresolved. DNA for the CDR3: TGTGCCTGTTTGAGTTGGGATACGCAGTATTTT. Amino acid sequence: CACLSWDTQYF.